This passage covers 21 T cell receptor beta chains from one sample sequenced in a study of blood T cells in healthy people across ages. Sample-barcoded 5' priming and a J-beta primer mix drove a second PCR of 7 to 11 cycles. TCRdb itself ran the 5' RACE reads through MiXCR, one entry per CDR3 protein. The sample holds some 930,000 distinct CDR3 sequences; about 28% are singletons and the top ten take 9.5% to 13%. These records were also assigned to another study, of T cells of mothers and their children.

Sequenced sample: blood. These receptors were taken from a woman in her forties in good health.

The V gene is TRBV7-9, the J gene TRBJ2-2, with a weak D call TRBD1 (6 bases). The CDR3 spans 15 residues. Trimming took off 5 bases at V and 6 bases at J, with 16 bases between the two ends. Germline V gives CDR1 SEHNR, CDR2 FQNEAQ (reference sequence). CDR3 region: CASSETGSPAGELFF. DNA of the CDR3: TGTGCCAGCAGCGAAACAGGGAGTCCCGCCGGGGAGCTGTTTTTT.

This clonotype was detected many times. Here the CDR3 DNA reads TGTGCCAGCAGCTCCCGGGACCTCTACAATGAGCAGTTCTTC. It encodes CASSSRDLYNEQFF. The chain employs TRBV7-3 and TRBJ2-1; perhaps D is TRBD1 or TRBD2 (5 bases each). CDR3 length: 14 amino acids. Germline V gene sequence: CDR1 SGHTA, CDR2 FQGTGA. The V end lost 4 bases, the J end lost 3 bases, and 10 bases lay between the germline ends. Full variable domain (outside the CDR3, taken from reference TRBV7-3 and TRBJ2-1): GAGVSQTPSNKVTEKGKYVELRCDPISGHTALYWYRQSLGQGPEFLIYFQGTGAADDSGLPNDRFFAVRPEGSVSTLKIQRTERGDSAVYLCASSSRDLYNEQFFGPGTRLTVL.

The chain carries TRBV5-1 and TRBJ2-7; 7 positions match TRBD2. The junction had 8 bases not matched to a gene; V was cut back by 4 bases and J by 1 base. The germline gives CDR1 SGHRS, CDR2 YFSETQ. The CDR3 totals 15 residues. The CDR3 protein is CASSVGGTDSYEQYF. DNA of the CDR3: TGCGCCAGCAGCGTGGGGGGGACGGATTCCTACGAGCAGTACTTC.

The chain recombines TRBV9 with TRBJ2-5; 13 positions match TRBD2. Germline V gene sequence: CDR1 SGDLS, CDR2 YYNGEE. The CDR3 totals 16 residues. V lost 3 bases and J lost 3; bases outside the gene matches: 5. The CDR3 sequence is CASSATSGGPEETQYF. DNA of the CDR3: TGTGCCAGCAGCGCGACTAGCGGGGGGCCGGAAGAGACCCAGTACTTC.

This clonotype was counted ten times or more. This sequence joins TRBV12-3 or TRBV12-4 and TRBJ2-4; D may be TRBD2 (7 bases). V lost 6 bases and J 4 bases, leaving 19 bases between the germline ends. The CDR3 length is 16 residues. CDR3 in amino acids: CASSSGGGRMKNIQYF. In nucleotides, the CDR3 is TGTGCCAGCAGCTCTGGGGGGGGGCGAATGAAAAACATTCAGTACTTC.

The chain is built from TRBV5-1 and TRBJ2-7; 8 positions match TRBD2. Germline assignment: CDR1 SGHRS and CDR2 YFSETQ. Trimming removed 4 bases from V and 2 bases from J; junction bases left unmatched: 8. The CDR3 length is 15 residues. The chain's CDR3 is CASSRFSGTTYEQYF. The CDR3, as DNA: TGCGCCAGCAGCAGATTTAGCGGGACAACCTACGAGCAGTACTTC.

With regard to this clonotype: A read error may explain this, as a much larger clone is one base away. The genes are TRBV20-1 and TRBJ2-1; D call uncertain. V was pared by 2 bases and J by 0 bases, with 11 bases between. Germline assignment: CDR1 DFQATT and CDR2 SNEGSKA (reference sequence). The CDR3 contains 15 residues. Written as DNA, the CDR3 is TGCAGTGCTAGACCCAGGATCAGCTCCTACAATGAGCAGTTCTTC. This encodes CSARPRISSYNEQFF.

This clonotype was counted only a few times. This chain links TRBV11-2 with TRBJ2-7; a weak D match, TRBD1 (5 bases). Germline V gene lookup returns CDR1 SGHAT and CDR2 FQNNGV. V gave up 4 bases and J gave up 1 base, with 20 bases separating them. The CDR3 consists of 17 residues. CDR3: CASSSLLSTALSYEQYF. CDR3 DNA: TGTGCCAGCAGCTCCCTCCTATCGACAGCGCTATCCTACGAGCAGTACTTC.

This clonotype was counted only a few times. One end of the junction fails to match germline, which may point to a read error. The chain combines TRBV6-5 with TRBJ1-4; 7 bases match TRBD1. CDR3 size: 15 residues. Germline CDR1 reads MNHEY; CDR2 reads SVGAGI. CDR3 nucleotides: TGTGTCAGCAGCCGACAGGGTACAACTAATGAAAAACTGTTTTTT. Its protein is CVSSRQGTTNEKLFF.

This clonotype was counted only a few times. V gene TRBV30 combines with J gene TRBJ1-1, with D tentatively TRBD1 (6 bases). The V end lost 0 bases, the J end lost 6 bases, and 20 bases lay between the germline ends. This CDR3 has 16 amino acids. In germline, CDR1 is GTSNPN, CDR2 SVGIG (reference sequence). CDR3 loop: CAWSVGRGLRGAEAFF. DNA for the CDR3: TGTGCCTGGAGTGTGGGCAGGGGTCTTAGGGGGGCTGAAGCTTTCTTT.

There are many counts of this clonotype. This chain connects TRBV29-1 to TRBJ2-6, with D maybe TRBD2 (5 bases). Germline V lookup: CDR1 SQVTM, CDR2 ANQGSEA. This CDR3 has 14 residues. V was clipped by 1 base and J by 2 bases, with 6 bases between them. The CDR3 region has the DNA TGCAGCGTTGAAGTCGGGGCTGGGGCCAACGTCCTGACTTTC. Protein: CSVEVGAGANVLTF.

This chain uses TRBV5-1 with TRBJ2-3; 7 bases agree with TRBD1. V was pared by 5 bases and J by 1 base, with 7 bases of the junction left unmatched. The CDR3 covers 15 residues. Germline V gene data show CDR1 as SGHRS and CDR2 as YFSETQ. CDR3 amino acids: CASSPTGAGTDTQYF. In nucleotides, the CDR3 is TGCGCCAGCAGTCCTACAGGGGCGGGCACAGATACGCAGTATTTT.

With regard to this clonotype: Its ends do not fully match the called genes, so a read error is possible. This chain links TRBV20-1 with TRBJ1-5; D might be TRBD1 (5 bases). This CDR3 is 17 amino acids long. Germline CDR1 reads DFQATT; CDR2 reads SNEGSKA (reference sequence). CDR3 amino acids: CSAGDVGALYSNQPQHF. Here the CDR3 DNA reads TGCAGTGCTGGAGATGTAGGGGCCCTCTATAGCAATCAGCCCCAGCATTTT.

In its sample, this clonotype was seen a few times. The CDR3 is CSVEDRGRHTEAFF. Here the CDR3 DNA reads TGCAGCGTTGAAGATCGTGGACGGCACACTGAAGCTTTCTTT. The V gene is TRBV29-1, the J gene TRBJ1-1; D remains ambiguous. V lost 0 bases, J lost 3 bases, and 11 bases lay in between. CDR3 length: 14 residues. The germline V gene encodes CDR1 SQVTM and CDR2 ANQGSEA.

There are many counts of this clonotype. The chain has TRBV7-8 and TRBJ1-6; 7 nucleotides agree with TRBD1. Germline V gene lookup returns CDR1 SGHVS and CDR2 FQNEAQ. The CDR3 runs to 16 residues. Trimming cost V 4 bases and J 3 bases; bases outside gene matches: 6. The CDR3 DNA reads TGTGCCAGCAGCTCCCGCCGGGACAGCTATAATTCACCCCTCCACTTT. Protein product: CASSSRRDSYNSPLHF.

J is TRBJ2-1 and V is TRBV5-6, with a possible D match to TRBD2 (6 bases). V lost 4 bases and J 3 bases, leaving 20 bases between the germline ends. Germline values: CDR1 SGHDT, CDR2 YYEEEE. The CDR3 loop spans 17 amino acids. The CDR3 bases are TGTGCCAGCAGCGGTACCGTCCGGGACTCAGACTACAATGAGCAGTTCTTC. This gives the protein CASSGTVRDSDYNEQFF.

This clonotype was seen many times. CDR3 nucleotide sequence: TGTGCCAGCAGCCCTCCGAGGGGACAGGAGAAATGGAATGAGCAGTTCTTC. It specifies CASSPPRGQEKWNEQFF. This rearrangement joins TRBV9 to TRBJ2-1; the match to TRBD1 covers 8 bases. This CDR3 contains 17 residues. CDR1 and CDR2 (germline): SGDLS, YYNGEE. Germline trimming cut 4 bases from V and 7 bases from J; bases unmatched to any gene: 16.

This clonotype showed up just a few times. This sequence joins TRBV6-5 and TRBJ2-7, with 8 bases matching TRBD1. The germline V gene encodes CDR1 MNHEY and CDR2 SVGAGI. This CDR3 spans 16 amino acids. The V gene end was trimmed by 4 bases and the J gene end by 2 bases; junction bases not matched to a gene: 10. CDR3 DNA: TGTGCCAGCAGTTCCCCTTCAGGGGGCCTGACCTACGAGCAGTACTTC. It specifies CASSSPSGGLTYEQYF.

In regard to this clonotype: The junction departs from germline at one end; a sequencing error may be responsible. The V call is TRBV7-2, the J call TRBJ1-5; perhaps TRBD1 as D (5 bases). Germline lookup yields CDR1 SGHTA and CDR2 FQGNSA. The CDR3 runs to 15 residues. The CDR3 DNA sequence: TGTGCCAGCAGCTGGGGACTTCCAAGCAACCAGCCCCAGCATTTT. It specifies CASSWGLPSNQPQHF.

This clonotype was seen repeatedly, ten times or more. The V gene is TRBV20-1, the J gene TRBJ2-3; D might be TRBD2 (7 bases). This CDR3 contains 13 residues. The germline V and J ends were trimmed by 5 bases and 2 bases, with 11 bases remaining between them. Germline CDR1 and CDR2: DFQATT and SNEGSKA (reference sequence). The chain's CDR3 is CSARRGATDTQYF. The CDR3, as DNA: TGCAGTGCTCGCCGGGGGGCCACAGATACGCAGTATTTT.

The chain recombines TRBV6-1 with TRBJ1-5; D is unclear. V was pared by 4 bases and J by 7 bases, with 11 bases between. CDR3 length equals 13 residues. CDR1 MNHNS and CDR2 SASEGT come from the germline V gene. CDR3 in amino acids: CASSGARVQPQHF. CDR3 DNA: TGTGCCAGCAGTGGGGCACGAGTGCAGCCCCAGCATTTT.